This T cell receptor (beta chain) was recovered during a study of cytomegalovirus exposure and HLA in healthy donors. Study-wide background: Findings of an earlier analysis included some 120 million unique TCR beta sequences from around 180 million T cells.

Note on this clone: Its matching antigen is unknown.

Study outcomes and limitations: In a later analysis, HLA-C alleles had the fewest associated TCRs, DRB1 alleles the most. A missense variant in DCLRE1C was later tied to TCR beta V- and J-gene trimming. Reported performance of the classifier showed diagnosis of cytomegalovirus status with high specificity and sensitivity.

Germline V gene sequence: CDR1 MNHNS, CDR2 SASEGT. Trimming at V came to 5 bases and at J to 1 base, leaving 3 bases not matched to a gene. The CDR3 length is 14 residues. This PCR relied on a set of 60 Vbeta primers and 13 Jbeta primers. Produced via immunoSEQ multiplex PCR; TCRdb's table is partial and in-frame only. Of more than 130,000 clones listed, roughly 80% are singletons. The rearrangement joins TRBV6-1 to TRBJ2-3, with TRBD1 identical over 7 bases. Sequencing input: PBMCs. This receptor was obtained from a man aged 35 to 55 in good health and CMV-seropositive. The CDR3 protein is CASSSGTGTDTQYF. The CDR3 DNA follows: TGTGCCAGCAGTTCCGGGACAGGCACAGATACGCAGTATTTT.